Given below is one T cell receptor (beta chain) in context. This sample was included in a study of T cells of healthy individuals. V lost 1 base and J lost 2; bases outside the gene matches: 6. Germline V gene sequence: CDR1 ENHRY, CDR2 SYGVKD. The CDR3 totals 16 residues. In TCRdb, the 5' RACE reads were re-called with MiXCR into one record per CDR3 protein. The sample shows over 95,000 distinct CDR3 sequences, around 17% of them seen only once. The TCR originated in a human donor in good health. The chain employs TRBV10-3 and TRBJ2-7; 9 nucleotides line up with TRBD1. The CDR3 region has the DNA TGTGCCATCAGTGAGTTGACCGGGACAGGGCCCTACGAGCAGTACTTC. It specifies CAISELTGTGPYEQYF.